This TCR beta chain emerged from a study of blood T cell repertoires in COVID-19. Study context: All recovered Cohort 3 donors got two negative PCRs, got clearance, or saw symptom resolution. The samples span acute and convalescent COVID-19 from the United States, Italy and Spain.

Per the original methods: Scientists estimated how many nucleated cells there were by amplifying reference gene primers. Libraries were prepared by immunoSEQ multiplex PCR; TCRdb keeps only in-frame clonotypes and omits some of them. That table furnishes V, J and clone size, whereas the DNA furnished D and trimming. The sample lists 150,000 to 200,000 clones, 85% to 90% occurring once. The CDR3 contains 15 residues. V was shortened by 0 bases and J by 3 bases, with 12 bases between the two germline ends. The germline gives CDR1 SGHAT, CDR2 FQNNGV. Categorization into cohorts depended on clinical history that participants reported.

The sequenced material came from PBMCs or T cells enriched from blood (not recorded which). This TCR derives from a woman aged 35 to 49 in a cohort exposed to, infected with or recovered from COVID-19 (not recorded which). V is TRBV11-2 and J is TRBJ2-7, with D tentatively TRBD1 (5 bases). This CDR3 reads CASSLDFRDLYEQYF. The CDR3, as DNA: TGTGCCAGCAGCTTAGATTTCAGGGATCTCTACGAGCAGTACTTC.